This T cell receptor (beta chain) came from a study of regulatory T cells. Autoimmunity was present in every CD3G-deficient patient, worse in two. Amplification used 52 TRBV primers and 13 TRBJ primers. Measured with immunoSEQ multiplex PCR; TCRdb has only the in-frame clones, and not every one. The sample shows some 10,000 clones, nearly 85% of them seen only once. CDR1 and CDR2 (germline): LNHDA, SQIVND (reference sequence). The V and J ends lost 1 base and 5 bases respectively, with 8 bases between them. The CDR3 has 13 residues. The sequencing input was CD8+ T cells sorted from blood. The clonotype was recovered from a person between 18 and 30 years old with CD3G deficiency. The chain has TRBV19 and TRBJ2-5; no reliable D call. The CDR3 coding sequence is TGTGCCAGTAGTATAGGTCCTGGCGAGACCCAGTACTTC. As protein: CASSIGPGETQYF.